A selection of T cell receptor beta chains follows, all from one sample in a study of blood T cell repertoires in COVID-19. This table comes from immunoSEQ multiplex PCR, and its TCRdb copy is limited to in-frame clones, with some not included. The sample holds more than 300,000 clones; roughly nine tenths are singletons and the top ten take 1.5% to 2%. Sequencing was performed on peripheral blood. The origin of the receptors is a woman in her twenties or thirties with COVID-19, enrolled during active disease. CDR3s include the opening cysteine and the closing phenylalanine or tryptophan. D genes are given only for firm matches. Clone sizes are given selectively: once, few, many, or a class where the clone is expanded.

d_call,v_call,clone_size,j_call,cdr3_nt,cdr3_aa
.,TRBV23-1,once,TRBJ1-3,TGCGCCAGCAGTCACGGCTCTGGAGACACCATATATTTT,CASSHGSGDTIYF
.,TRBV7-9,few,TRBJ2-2,TGTGCCAGCAGCTTAGCCGGTCGCACCGGGGAGCTGTTTTTT,CASSLAGRTGELFF
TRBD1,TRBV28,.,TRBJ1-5,TGTGCCAGCAGATCGACAGGGTCTTTCAATCAGCCCCAGCATTTT,CASRSTGSFNQPQHF
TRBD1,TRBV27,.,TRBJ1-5,TGTGCCAGCAGTTTAGGCCGAACAGGGGGGAATCAGCCCCAGCATTTT,CASSLGRTGGNQPQHF
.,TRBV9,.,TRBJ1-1,TGTGCCAGCAGCCCAAACCCGGGTTACAACACTGAAGCTTTCTTT,CASSPNPGYNTEAFF
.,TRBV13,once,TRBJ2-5,TGTGCCAGCAGCCTGACACCCCAACCCCAAGAGACCCAGTACTTC,CASSLTPQPQETQYF
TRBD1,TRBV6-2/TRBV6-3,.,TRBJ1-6,TGTGCCAGCAGTTACATGGGGACAGCCTATAATTCACCCCTCCACTTT,CASSYMGTAYNSPLHF
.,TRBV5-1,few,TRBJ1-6,TGCGCCAGCAGCCCCGGGGTTAGTAATTCACCCCTCCACTTT,CASSPGVSNSPLHF
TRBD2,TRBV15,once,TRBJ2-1,TGTGCCACCAGCAGAGAAGCGGGACCCAATGAGCAGTTCTTC,CATSREAGPNEQFF
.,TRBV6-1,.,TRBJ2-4,TGTGCCAGCAGTGAAAGGACAGACGGAGGAACCAAAAACATTCAGTACTTC,CASSERTDGGTKNIQYF
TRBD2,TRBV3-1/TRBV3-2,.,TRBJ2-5,TGTGCCAGCAGCCAAGATTTTCGGGGGGGACGAGAGACCCAGTACTTC,CASSQDFRGGRETQYF
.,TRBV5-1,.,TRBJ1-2,TGCGCCAGCGGCGTGGACGGTGACTATGGCTACACCTTC,CASGVDGDYGYTF
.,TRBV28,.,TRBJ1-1,TGTGCCAGCAGCCCCGGTGGGGCAGAAGCTTTCTTT,CASSPGGAEAFF
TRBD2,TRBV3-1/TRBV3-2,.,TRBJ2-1,TGTGCCAGCAGCCGGCGGGGGGGTTACAATGAGCAGTTCTTC,CASSRRGGYNEQFF